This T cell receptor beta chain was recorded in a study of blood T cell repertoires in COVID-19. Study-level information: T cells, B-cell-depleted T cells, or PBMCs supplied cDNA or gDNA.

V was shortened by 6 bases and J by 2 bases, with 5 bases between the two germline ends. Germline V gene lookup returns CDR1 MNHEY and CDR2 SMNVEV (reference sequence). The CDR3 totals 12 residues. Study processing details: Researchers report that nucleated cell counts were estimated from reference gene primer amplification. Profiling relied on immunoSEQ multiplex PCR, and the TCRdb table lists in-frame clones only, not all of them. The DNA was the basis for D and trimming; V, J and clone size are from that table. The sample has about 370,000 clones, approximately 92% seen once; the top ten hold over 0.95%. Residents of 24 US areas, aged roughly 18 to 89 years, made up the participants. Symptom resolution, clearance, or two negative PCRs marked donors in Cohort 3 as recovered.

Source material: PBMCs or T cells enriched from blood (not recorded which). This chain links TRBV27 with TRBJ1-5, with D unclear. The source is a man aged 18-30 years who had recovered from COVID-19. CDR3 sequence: CASRVGNQPQHF. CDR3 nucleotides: TGTGCCAGCAGGGTAGGCAATCAGCCCCAGCATTTT.